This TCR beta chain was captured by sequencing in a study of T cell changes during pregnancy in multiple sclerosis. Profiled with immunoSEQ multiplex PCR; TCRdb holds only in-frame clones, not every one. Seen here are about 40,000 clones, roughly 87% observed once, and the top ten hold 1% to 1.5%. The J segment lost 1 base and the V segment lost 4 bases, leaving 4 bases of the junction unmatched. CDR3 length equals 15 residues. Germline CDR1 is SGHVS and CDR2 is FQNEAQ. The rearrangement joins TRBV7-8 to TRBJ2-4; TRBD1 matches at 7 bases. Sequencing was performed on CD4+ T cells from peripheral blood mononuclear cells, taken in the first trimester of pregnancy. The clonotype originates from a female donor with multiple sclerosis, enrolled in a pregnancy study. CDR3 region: CASSSEQGAKNIQYF. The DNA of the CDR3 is TGTGCCAGCAGCTCCGAACAGGGGGCCAAAAACATTCAGTACTTC.